This T cell receptor (beta chain) is drawn from a study of T cells in tuberculosis. Overall study context: The T cells targeted glucose monomycolate, a mycobacterial lipid, via CD1B.

Measured with immunoSEQ multiplex PCR; TCRdb has only the in-frame clones, and not every one. The data hold 20,000 to 25,000 clones, with around nine tenths observed a single time. The germline V gene encodes CDR1 SGHTA and CDR2 FQGNSA. V lost 5 bases and J lost 8; bases outside the gene matches: 5. CDR3 length equals 13 residues. Specimen: PBMCs. The sequence came from a donor aged 10-30 years with latent tuberculosis or without tuberculosis infection. Some clones in this sample may be carry-over from other donors' samples. J is TRBJ1-4 and V is TRBV7-2; 7 bases align to TRBD1. Here the CDR3 DNA reads TGTGCCAGCAGCCGGACAGGTAGCGAAAAACTGTTTTTT. It translates to CASSRTGSEKLFF.